The 27 T cell receptor beta chains listed next were all sequenced from one sample in a study of blood T cell repertoires in COVID-19. This table comes from immunoSEQ multiplex PCR, and its TCRdb copy is limited to in-frame clones, with some not included. The data contain more than 25,000 clones, approximately 85% of them singletons. The sequencing input was peripheral blood. The receptors derive from a man in his sixties with active COVID-19.

This chain links TRBV9 with TRBJ2-3; 11 bases are shared with TRBD2. This CDR3 contains 21 residues. Germline CDR1 reads SGDLS; CDR2 reads YYNGEE. The trim removed 4 bases at V and 1 base at J, leaving 20 bases unmatched. CDR3 DNA sequence: TGTGCCAGCAGCCCAAACGCGGGGGGTAGCGGGAGGGCCATCGGCACAGATACGCAGTATTTT. The encoded protein is CASSPNAGGSGRAIGTDTQYF. The variable domain in full, completed from reference TRBV9 and TRBJ2-3, reads DSGVTQTPKHLITATGQRVTLRCSPRSGDLSVYWYQQSLDQGLQFLIQYYNGEERAKGNILERFSAQQFPDLHSELNLSSLELGDSALYFCASSPNAGGSGRAIGTDTQYFGPGTRLTVL.

The chain links TRBV5-1 to TRBJ2-3; the D gene is possibly TRBD2 (6 bases). This CDR3 has 14 residues. Germline CDR1 and CDR2: SGHRS and YFSETQ. Trimming left V 7 bases short and J 7 bases short, with 19 bases between. CDR3 coding DNA: TGCGCCAGCGGCCGACTAGAGGGACCATATACGCAGTATTTT. Translating gives CASGRLEGPYTQYF.

The chain uses TRBV3-1 (or the pseudogene TRBV3-2) and TRBJ1-1; a weak D match, TRBD1 (6 bases). The CDR3 is 11 amino acids. V was cut by 6 bases and J by 4 bases, with 6 bases left in between. Germline V gene sequence: CDR1 LGHDT, CDR2 YNNKEL (reference sequence). The CDR3 sequence is CASRGATEAFF. DNA of the CDR3: TGTGCCAGCAGGGGGGCCACTGAAGCTTTCTTT.

The V and J genes are TRBV19 and TRBJ2-1; 13 positions agree with TRBD2. Unmatched junction bases numbered 11, after V lost 6 bases and J lost 0 bases. The CDR3 spans 19 residues. CDR1 LNHDA and CDR2 SQIVND come from the germline V gene (reference sequence). This CDR3 is CASSRDGTSGVSSYNEQFF. CDR3 sequence (DNA): TGTGCCAGTAGCCGCGACGGGACTAGCGGGGTGAGCTCCTACAATGAGCAGTTCTTC.

The chain joins TRBV5-1 to TRBJ2-2, with D unclear. CDR1 and CDR2 (germline): SGHRS, YFSETQ. The CDR3 sequence is 12 residues long. The ends were cut back, 4 bases at V and 5 bases at J, with 6 bases in the middle. The CDR3 coding sequence is TGCGCCAGCAGCCAAACAACCGGGGAGCTGTTTTTT. This codes for CASSQTTGELFF.

This chain links TRBV29-1 with TRBJ2-2, with D perhaps matching TRBD2 (6 bases). The CDR3 is 13 amino acids. CDR1 is SQVTM, CDR2 ANQGSEA, per germline. The ends were cut back, 5 bases at V and 2 bases at J, with 9 bases in the middle. This CDR3 reads CSVSGLNTGELFF. CDR3 in DNA: TGCAGCGTTTCGGGACTTAACACCGGGGAGCTGTTTTTT.

The V call is TRBV24-1, the J call TRBJ2-5, with D possibly TRBD2 on 6 matching bases. CDR3 size: 15 residues. Germline CDR1 is KGHDR and CDR2 is SFDVKD. Trimming removed 3 bases from V and 1 base from J, with 11 bases in between. The CDR3 reads CATSDAGNVQETQYF. The CDR3 region has the DNA TGTGCCACCAGTGATGCGGGAAACGTCCAAGAGACCCAGTACTTC.

The V and J genes are TRBV10-3 and TRBJ2-3, with D possibly being TRBD2 (6 bases). Germline V gene sequence: CDR1 ENHRY, CDR2 SYGVKD. Trimming removed 8 bases from V and 5 bases from J, with 17 bases in between. This CDR3 region has 14 residues. The CDR3 nucleotides read TGTGCCATCCACGACCCCGGGAGTGGAGATACGCAGTATTTT. It is translated as CAIHDPGSGDTQYF.

V usage is TRBV9 and J usage is TRBJ2-3; the match to TRBD2 covers 10 bases. This CDR3 contains 20 residues. Germline assignment: CDR1 SGDLS and CDR2 YYNGEE. Trimming removed 0 bases from V and 3 bases from J; junction bases left unmatched: 16. The DNA for the CDR3 is TGTGCCAGCAGCGTAGCTACTAGGAGGAGCGGGAGGGGAAGTACAGATACGCAGTATTTT. It yields the protein CASSVATRRSGRGSTDTQYF.

The genes are TRBV11-2 and TRBJ1-3, with 9 bases that match TRBD1. This CDR3 spans 16 amino acids. Germline-derived CDR1 and CDR2 are SGHAT and FQNNGV. V was pared by 5 bases and J by 3 bases, with 8 bases of the junction left unmatched. CDR3 sequence (DNA): TGTGCCAGCAGCCCGCGGACAGGGGAATATGGAAACACCATATATTTT. This encodes CASSPRTGEYGNTIYF. The whole variable domain, remainder taken from reference TRBV11-2 and TRBJ1-3, is EAGVAQSPRYKIIEKRQSVAFWCNPISGHATLYWYQQILGQGPKLLIQFQNNGVVDDSQLPKDRFSAERLKGVDSTLKIQPAKLEDSAVYLCASSPRTGEYGNTIYFGEGSWLTVV.

There are a few counts of this clone. The CDR3 sequence is CASSEATSGKNEQFF. In DNA, the CDR3 is TGTGCCAGCAGTGAAGCAACTAGCGGTAAGAATGAGCAGTTCTTC. J is TRBJ2-1 and V is TRBV2, with 8 bases lining up with TRBD2. V lost 0 bases and J lost 7; bases outside the gene matches: 5. Germline CDR1 SNHLY, CDR2 FYNNEI. CDR3 size: 15 residues.

This clone was seen once. This chain links TRBV11-3 with TRBJ2-2; TRBD2 matches 7 bases. From germline, CDR1 is SGHNT and CDR2 YENEEA. CDR3 size: 14 residues. The J segment lost 5 bases and the V segment lost 5 bases, leaving 5 bases of the junction unmatched. CDR3: CASSPGTMTGELFF. The CDR3 coding sequence is TGTGCCAGCAGCCCCGGGACTATGACCGGGGAGCTGTTTTTT.

The chain is built from TRBV6-5 and TRBJ2-3; D gene ambiguous. This CDR3 region has 12 residues. The V end was cut by 6 bases, the J end by 6 bases, with 10 bases between. CDR1 and CDR2 from the germline V gene are MNHEY and SVGAGI. CDR3 amino acids: CASSSRSDTQYF. DNA for the CDR3: TGTGCCAGCAGCTCTAGATCCGATACGCAGTATTTT.

This chain uses TRBV24-1 with TRBJ2-3; 8 bases fit TRBD2. The V segment lost 0 bases and the J segment 2 bases; nucleotides outside the gene matches: 3. The CDR3 consists of 16 residues. From germline, CDR1 is KGHDR and CDR2 SFDVKD. The CDR3 DNA is TGTGCCACCAGTGATTTGGTAGCGGGGTCCACAGATACGCAGTATTTT. Protein product: CATSDLVAGSTDTQYF.

V is TRBV6-5 and J is TRBJ2-7; D is perhaps TRBD1 (6 bases). Germline V gene sequence: CDR1 MNHEY, CDR2 SVGAGI. The CDR3 has 14 residues. V dropped 7 bases and J dropped 0 bases, with 13 bases sitting between them. For the CDR3, the DNA is TGTGCCAGCATCGACAGGCCGAGCTCCTACGAGCAGTACTTC. It is translated as CASIDRPSSYEQYF.

This rearrangement joins TRBV7-8 to TRBJ2-1, with a tentative D call TRBD1 (6 bases). V lost 2 bases and J 4 bases, leaving 9 bases between the germline ends. This CDR3 region has 14 residues. Germline V gene data show CDR1 as SGHVS and CDR2 as FQNEAQ. CDR3 DNA sequence: TGTGCCAGCAGCTTACGGACAGATTACAATGAGCAGTTCTTC. As protein: CASSLRTDYNEQFF.

This clone was seen a handful of times. The chain combines TRBV5-4 with TRBJ1-2; no definite D call. Germline values: CDR1 SGHNT, CDR2 YYREEE (reference sequence). CDR3 length: 14 residues. Trimming cost V 4 bases and J 3 bases, with 13 bases left between them. In DNA form, the CDR3 reads TGTGCCAGCAGCAGGTCGGGGTATGACTATGGCTACACCTTC. Encoded protein: CASSRSGYDYGYTF.

V gene TRBV25-1 combines with J gene TRBJ2-2; maybe TRBD2 (6 bases). The CDR3 spans 15 residues. Trimming stripped 5 bases from V and 0 bases from J, with 10 bases between. Per the germline V gene, CDR1 is MGHDK and CDR2 is SYGVNS. The CDR3 nucleotides read TGTGCCAGCAGTAGAGGAGGGACGAACACCGGGGAGCTGTTTTTT. Translation gives CASSRGGTNTGELFF.

This clone is a singleton in its sample. V usage is TRBV28 and J usage is TRBJ1-2; D is unresolved. Germline V gene lookup returns CDR1 MDHEN and CDR2 SYDVKM. Trimming cost V 3 bases and J 4 bases, with 9 bases left between them. This CDR3 is built from 13 residues. CDR3 DNA sequence: TGTGCCAGCAGTTTGAAGGGAGGCTATGGCTACACCTTC. Translating it yields CASSLKGGYGYTF.

V usage is TRBV7-8 and J usage is TRBJ2-7; 8 bases agree with TRBD2. The CDR3 spans 15 residues. J gave up 4 bases and V 5 bases, and 10 bases lay outside the gene matches. Germline V lookup: CDR1 SGHVS, CDR2 FQNEAQ. Here the CDR3 reads CASSQTSGGPYEQYV. CDR3 in DNA: TGTGCCAGCAGCCAAACTAGCGGTGGACCATACGAGCAGTACGTC.

The rearrangement links TRBV12-5 to TRBJ2-1; 9 positions match TRBD2. J lost 2 bases, V lost 4 bases, and 3 bases had no gene match. The V gene's germline CDR1 is LGHNT and CDR2 FRNRAP. CDR3 length: 15 amino acids. The CDR3 DNA is TGTGCTAGTGGTTCTAGCGGGAAGACCTACAATGAGCAGTTCTTC. It yields the protein CASGSSGKTYNEQFF.

This clone was recorded once. V usage is TRBV6-5 and J usage is TRBJ2-7; tentative D call: TRBD2 (5 bases). The CDR3 totals 15 residues. Looked up from germline, CDR1 is MNHEY and CDR2 is SVGAGI. Trimming shortened V by 0 bases and J by 3 bases, and 12 bases separated the two germline ends. CDR3 sequence: CASSYSRRAVYEQYF. The CDR3 DNA reads TGTGCCAGCAGTTACTCCCGGAGAGCGGTCTACGAGCAGTACTTC.

The V gene is TRBV2, the J gene TRBJ2-2, with 8 bases lining up with TRBD2. Germline V gene data show CDR1 as SNHLY and CDR2 as FYNNEI. The ends lost 11 bases at V and 8 bases at J; junction bases unmatched: 13. The CDR3 contains 14 residues. CDR3 sequence reads: CAGRRAGGGGELFF. CDR3 coding DNA: TGTGCCGGTCGGCGGGCGGGAGGAGGGGGGGAGCTGTTTTTT.

The table lists this clone with a few counts. The gene calls are TRBV5-1 and TRBJ2-5; no definite D call. With 5 bases removed from V and 0 bases from J, the gap between germline ends came to 17 bases. CDR1 SGHRS and CDR2 YFSETQ come from the germline V gene. The CDR3 loop spans 16 amino acids. CDR3 region: CASSAWSSANQETQYF. The CDR3 DNA is TGCGCCAGCAGTGCCTGGTCATCTGCGAACCAAGAGACCCAGTACTTC.

This chain joins TRBV19 and TRBJ1-4; 9 nucleotides align to TRBD1. The CDR3 runs 14 residues. The germline gives CDR1 LNHDA, CDR2 SQIVND (reference sequence). The J segment lost 5 bases and the V segment lost 4 bases, leaving 2 bases of the junction unmatched. The CDR3 nucleotides read TGTGCCAGTAGTAGCGGGACAGGGAATGAAAAACTGTTTTTT. Amino acid sequence: CASSSGTGNEKLFF. Looking up the rest from reference TRBV19 and TRBJ1-4 gives the full variable domain: DGGITQSPKYLFRKEGQNVTLSCEQNLNHDAMYWYRQDPGQGLRLIYYSQIVNDFQKGDIAEGYSVSREKKESFPLTVTSAQKNPTAFYLCASSSGTGNEKLFFGSGTQLSVL.

The chain employs TRBV28 and TRBJ2-1, with TRBD2 matching 11 bases. The CDR3 is 16 amino acids. The germline V gene has CDR1 MDHEN and CDR2 SYDVKM. The trim removed 5 bases at V and 7 bases at J, leaving 10 bases unmatched. CDR3 nucleotide sequence: TGTGCCAGCAGTGTCCCCGGGACTAGCGGAGCGAATGAGCAGTTCTTC. This codes for CASSVPGTSGANEQFF.

This chain connects TRBV28 to TRBJ2-1; TRBD2 agrees at 11 bases. With V trimmed by 6 bases and J by 9 bases, 16 bases remained unmatched. Germline CDR1 MDHEN, CDR2 SYDVKM. This CDR3 is 17 amino acids long. The CDR3 DNA follows: TGTGCCAGCAGCCTCAACCTTAGCGGGAGGGCCGTCCGTGAGCAGTTCTTC. This gives the protein CASSLNLSGRAVREQFF.